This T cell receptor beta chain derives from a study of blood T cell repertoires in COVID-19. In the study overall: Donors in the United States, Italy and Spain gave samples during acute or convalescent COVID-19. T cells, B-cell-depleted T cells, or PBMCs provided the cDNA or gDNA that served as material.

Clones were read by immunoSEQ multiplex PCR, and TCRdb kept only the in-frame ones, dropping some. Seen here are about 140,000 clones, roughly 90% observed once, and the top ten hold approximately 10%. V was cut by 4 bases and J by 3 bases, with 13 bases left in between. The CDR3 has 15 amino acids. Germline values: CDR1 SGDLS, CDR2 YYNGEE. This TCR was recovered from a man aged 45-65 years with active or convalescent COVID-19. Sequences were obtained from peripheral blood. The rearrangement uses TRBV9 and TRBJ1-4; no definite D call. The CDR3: CASSSQALANEKLFF. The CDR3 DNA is TGTGCCAGCAGCTCTCAAGCGTTAGCTAATGAAAAACTGTTTTTT. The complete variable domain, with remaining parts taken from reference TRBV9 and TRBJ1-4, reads DSGVTQTPKHLITATGQRVTLRCSPRSGDLSVYWYQQSLDQGLQFLIQYYNGEERAKGNILERFSAQQFPDLHSELNLSSLELGDSALYFCASSSQALANEKLFFGSGTQLSVL.